Following are 22 T cell receptor beta chains from one sample sequenced in a study of T cells in Graves' hyperthyroidism and ophthalmopathy. RNA transcripts yielded amplified TCR beta CDR3 regions. With the HTBI primer set, the TCR CDR3 went through a first round of RT-PCR. TCRdb re-analysed the multiplex PCR reads in MiXCR, keeping a single row per CDR3 protein. This sample has about 460,000 distinct CDR3 sequences, with 20% to 25% found just once. The sequencing input was blood. These receptors were obtained from a woman in her sixties or seventies with Graves' ophthalmopathy.

This clonotype turned up a few times. The chain links TRBV6-5 to TRBJ2-1; 10 nucleotides match TRBD2. The germline CDR1 and CDR2 sequences are MNHEY and SVGAGI. The V and J ends lost 0 bases and 9 bases, in that order; junction bases with no gene match: 8. This CDR3 comprises 16 residues. CDR3 amino acids: CASSYSSAGGPGEQFF. The CDR3 coding sequence is TGTGCCAGCAGTTACTCGTCAGCGGGAGGGCCAGGTGAGCAGTTCTTC.

The table lists this clonotype with a few counts. This chain links TRBV28 with TRBJ2-7; no reliable D call. The V end lost 0 bases, the J end lost 7 bases, and 13 bases lay between the germline ends. The CDR3 consists of 14 residues. Per germline, CDR1 MDHEN and CDR2 SYDVKM. The CDR3 DNA is TGTGCCAGCAGTTTATGGTCAGGTGATCGGGAGCAGTACTTC. Translated: CASSLWSGDREQYF. The full variable domain, its missing parts supplied by reference TRBV28 and TRBJ2-7, is DVKVTQSSRYLVKRTGEKVFLECVQDMDHENMFWYRQDPGLGLRLIYFSYDVKMKEKGDIPEGYSVSREKKERFSLILESASTNQTSMYLCASSLWSGDREQYFGPGTRLTVT.

This chain connects TRBV19 to TRBJ1-5; possibly TRBD1 for D (6 bases). V lost 7 bases, J lost 5 bases, and 18 bases lay in between. CDR1 and CDR2 from the germline V gene are LNHDA and SQIVND (reference sequence). The CDR3 spans 15 residues. CDR3 in amino acids: CASTKQGVWDQPQHF. The CDR3 coding sequence is TGTGCCAGTACTAAACAGGGAGTATGGGATCAGCCCCAGCATTTT.

This clonotype has only a few counts. The J gene is TRBJ2-3, the V gene TRBV12-3 or TRBV12-4; 10 bases fit TRBD2. V shed 4 bases and J 6 bases; nucleotides not matched to a gene: 7. The CDR3 runs to 15 residues. The chain's CDR3 is CASSSPGTSADTQYF. The DNA for the CDR3 is TGTGCCAGCAGTTCCCCCGGGACTAGCGCGGATACGCAGTATTTT.

The J gene is TRBJ1-5, the V gene TRBV6-1; D not resolved. The length of the CDR3 is 16 residues. Germline CDR1 and CDR2: MNHNS and SASEGT. Trimming left V 5 bases short and J 0 bases short, with 14 bases between. For the CDR3, the DNA is TGTGCCAGCAGTACCCGCGGACCCCATAGCAATCAGCCCCAGCATTTT. As protein: CASSTRGPHSNQPQHF.

The CDR3 region has the DNA TGTGCCAGCAGTTTCCGCTCCGGGACAGGGGACAATGAGCAGTTCTTC. It specifies CASSFRSGTGDNEQFF. The rearrangement uses TRBV27 and TRBJ2-1; 10 nucleotides agree with TRBD1. This CDR3 spans 16 amino acids. Germline V gives CDR1 MNHEY, CDR2 SMNVEV (reference sequence). Trimming took 3 bases from V and 5 from J; bases not matched to a gene: 7.

This clonotype has a count of ten or more. The rearrangement uses TRBV7-2 and TRBJ2-7; D call uncertain. CDR1 is SGHTA, CDR2 FQGNSA, per germline. There are 12 residues in the CDR3. Trimming stripped 5 bases from V and 8 bases from J, with 13 bases between. CDR3 DNA sequence: TGTGCCAGCAGCCCCTCTGAATGGCAGCAGTACTTC. It encodes CASSPSEWQQYF. Full variable domain (rest looked up from reference TRBV7-2 and TRBJ2-7): GAGVSQSPSNKVTEKGKDVELRCDPISGHTALYWYRQSLGQGLEFLIYFQGNSAPDKSGLPSDRFSAERTGGSVSTLTIQRTQQEDSAVYLCASSPSEWQQYFGPGTRLTVT.

The V and J genes are TRBV11-2 and TRBJ1-1; D not resolved. The CDR3 sequence is 17 residues long. V was cut by 1 base and J by 4 bases, with 19 bases left in between. Germline lookup yields CDR1 SGHAT and CDR2 FQNNGV. The CDR3 loop reads CASSLGVYGEKSTEAFF. The CDR3 DNA is TGTGCCAGCAGCTTAGGGGTCTACGGGGAGAAGAGCACTGAAGCTTTCTTT.

The table lists this clonotype with many counts. V and J are TRBV2 and TRBJ2-7; a weak D match, TRBD1 (6 bases). This CDR3 is built from 13 residues. Trimming removed 5 bases at V and 5 bases at J, with 13 bases between. The germline V gene has CDR1 SNHLY and CDR2 FYNNEI. The CDR3 coding sequence is TGTGCCAGCAGTCTCAACAGGGTCAACGAGCAGTACTTC. Its translation: CASSLNRVNEQYF.

The table lists this clonotype with a few counts. This sequence joins TRBV5-5 and TRBJ2-7, with D unresolved. The germline V gene encodes CDR1 SGHKS and CDR2 YYEKEE (reference sequence). The CDR3 has 15 amino acids. V shed 0 bases and J shed 1 base, with 11 bases lying between them. CDR3 DNA: TGTGCCAGCAGCTTGGGGTTAGGGAAATCCTACGAGCAGTACTTC. The encoded protein is CASSLGLGKSYEQYF.

The rearrangement uses TRBV7-2 and TRBJ2-1; possibly TRBD2 for D (6 bases). This CDR3 has 16 amino acids. The ends were cut back, 1 base at V and 4 bases at J, with 14 bases in the middle. The V gene's germline CDR1 is SGHTA and CDR2 FQGNSA. CDR3 amino acids: CASSLVGGNPYNEQFF. The CDR3 coding sequence is TGTGCCAGCAGCTTAGTGGGCGGGAACCCATACAATGAGCAGTTCTTC.

The chain carries TRBV9 and TRBJ2-7; 9 bases are shared with TRBD2. With V trimmed by 0 bases and J by 1 base, 2 bases remained unmatched. The CDR3 runs 15 residues. The V gene's germline CDR1 is SGDLS and CDR2 YYNGEE. The CDR3: CASSVGGRESYEQYF. The CDR3 bases are TGTGCCAGCAGCGTAGGCGGGAGGGAATCCTACGAGCAGTACTTC.

V gene TRBV19 combines with J gene TRBJ2-1; TRBD2 is a possible D gene (5 bases). CDR3 length: 17 residues. Looked up from germline, CDR1 is LNHDA and CDR2 is SQIVND (reference sequence). With 1 base removed from V and 2 bases from J, the gap between germline ends came to 15 bases. The CDR3 bases are TGTGCCAGTAGTATAGTGAGTTGGCGGGCGCCCTACAATGAGCAGTTCTTC. Translating gives CASSIVSWRAPYNEQFF.

The rearrangement joins TRBV25-1 to TRBJ2-7; D assignment may be TRBD1 or TRBD2 (6 bases each). Trimming took off 1 base at V and 5 bases at J, with 12 bases between the two ends. Germline V gene lookup returns CDR1 MGHDK and CDR2 SYGVNS. The CDR3 runs to 14 residues. The CDR3 here is CASSESWGAHEQYF. The CDR3, as DNA: TGTGCCAGCAGTGAATCTTGGGGGGCTCACGAGCAGTACTTC.

This clonotype was counted only a few times. V usage is TRBV18 and J usage is TRBJ2-5; D ambiguous. Germline-derived CDR1 and CDR2 are KGHSH and LQKENI. CDR3 length equals 14 residues. V gave up 2 bases and J gave up 1 base, with 8 bases separating them. The CDR3 DNA reads TGTGCCAGCTCACCATGGCCGGTCCAAGAGACCCAGTACTTC. It yields the protein CASSPWPVQETQYF.

This clonotype was detected a few times. J is TRBJ2-7 and V is TRBV6-1, with D unclear. Trimming pared 6 bases from V and 0 bases from J, leaving 18 bases between. The CDR3 has 16 residues. Germline V CDR1 and CDR2: MNHNS, SASEGT. The CDR3 reads CASSHDVGLVSYEQYF. For the CDR3, the DNA is TGTGCCAGCAGCCACGACGTCGGGTTGGTCTCCTACGAGCAGTACTTC.

V usage is TRBV6-1 and J usage is TRBJ2-2; tentatively, D is TRBD2 (5 bases). The CDR3 totals 13 residues. The V gene lost 6 bases and the J gene lost 7 bases, with 12 bases spanning the gap. The germline gives CDR1 MNHNS, CDR2 SASEGT. In DNA form, the CDR3 reads TGTGCCAGCAGGCGTCCGGGGAGCGGGGAGCTGTTTTTT. It yields the protein CASRRPGSGELFF.

DNA of the CDR3: TGTGCCAGTAGTATAACGAGCGGGAGGGGGGATACGCAGTATTTT. Amino acid sequence: CASSITSGRGDTQYF. The chain combines TRBV19 with TRBJ2-3, with TRBD2 matching over 10 bases. The CDR3 loop spans 15 amino acids. Germline CDR1 is LNHDA and CDR2 is SQIVND (reference sequence). J was trimmed by 6 bases and V by 2 bases; bases with no gene match: 5. The full variable domain, with the rest looked up from reference TRBV19 and TRBJ2-3, is DGGITQSPKYLFRKEGQNVTLSCEQNLNHDAMYWYRQDPGQGLRLIYYSQIVNDFQKGDIAEGYSVSREKKESFPLTVTSAQKNPTAFYLCASSITSGRGDTQYFGPGTRLTVL.

This clonotype was seen many times. The gene calls are TRBV7-9 and TRBJ2-1, with D possibly being TRBD1 (6 bases). The CDR3 loop spans 12 amino acids. The V and J ends lost 7 bases and 10 bases respectively, with 14 bases between them. Germline loops: CDR1 SEHNR, CDR2 FQNEAQ (reference sequence). CDR3 residues: CASIGGSGEQFF. In DNA form, the CDR3 reads TGTGCCAGCATAGGGGGATCCGGCGAGCAGTTCTTC.

The rearrangement links TRBV14 to TRBJ2-7, with D perhaps TRBD1 (5 bases). V was cut by 1 base and J by 6 bases, with 10 bases left in between. Germline CDR1 SGHDN, CDR2 FVKESK. The CDR3 runs to 13 residues. The CDR3 sequence is CASSQAQGGEQYF. DNA of the CDR3: TGTGCCAGCAGCCAAGCCCAGGGTGGCGAGCAGTACTTC.

The CDR3 protein is CASESPGNQPQHF. CDR3 bases: TGTGCCAGCGAATCCCCGGGAAATCAGCCCCAGCATTTT. The chain joins TRBV6-1 to TRBJ1-5; no definite D call. The germline V gene encodes CDR1 MNHNS and CDR2 SASEGT. Trimming stripped 8 bases from V and 4 bases from J, with 12 bases between. The CDR3 totals 13 residues.

This clonotype was observed a single time. One base away lies a much larger clone, so this may be a sequencing read error. V gene TRBV28 combines with J gene TRBJ1-1; D is ambiguous. Germline V gene lookup returns CDR1 MDHEN and CDR2 SYDVKM. The CDR3 runs 12 residues. The CDR3 here is CASSPMNTVAFF. The CDR3 DNA reads as TGTGCCAGCAGTCCTATGAACACTGTAGCTTTCTTT. Looking up the rest from reference TRBV28 and TRBJ1-1 gives the full variable domain: DVKVTQSSRYLVKRTGEKVFLECVQDMDHENMFWYRQDPGLGLRLIYFSYDVKMKEKGDIPEGYSVSREKKERFSLILESASTNQTSMYLCASSPMNTVAFFGQGTRLTVV.